This T cell receptor beta chain was retrieved from a study of T-cell memory formation after mild COVID-19. The study's findings and limits: Specificity for SARS-CoV-2 was not confirmed among the second-wave clones peaking on day 37.

This CDR3 has 18 amino acids. V gave up 2 bases and J gave up 0 bases, with 20 bases separating them. The sample holds a few counts of this clonotype. The antigen remains undetermined. TCRdb ran MiXCR on the 5' RACE reads and lists one entry per CDR3 protein. The repertoire holds 560,000 or so distinct CDR3 sequences, with approximately 15% as singletons. The V and J genes are TRBV12-3 or TRBV12-4 and TRBJ2-7; D assignment may be TRBD1 or TRBD2 (5 bases each). The receptor comes from an adult woman who had mild COVID-19 (a few samples of this study predate the infection). Cell type and time point are not known. The source material was PBMCs or a T cell subset sorted from them (not recorded which). The CDR3 protein is CASSLKAPGPRASYEQYF. For the CDR3, the DNA is TGTGCCAGCAGTTTAAAGGCCCCGGGGCCGCGAGCCTCCTACGAGCAGTACTTC.